This T cell receptor (beta chain) was sequenced for a study of immune characterization of retroperitoneal liposarcoma. Using its own MiXCR run on the PCR reads, TCRdb lists one record per CDR3 protein. The sample lists over 9,500 distinct CDR3 sequences, 22% occurring once. The CDR3 spans 15 residues. With 6 bases clipped from V and 0 bases from J, the junction kept 6 bases outside the gene matches. Germline CDR1 is MNHNY and CDR2 is SVGAGI (reference sequence). The chain employs TRBV6-6 and TRBJ2-3; 7 bases match TRBD2. The specimen was blood. The clonotype was recovered from a female donor with retroperitoneal liposarcoma. In DNA form, the CDR3 reads TGTGCCAGCAGCCCGGGGGGAACTAGCACAGATACGCAGTATTTT. Its protein is CASSPGGTSTDTQYF.